This entry describes one TCR beta chain. V shed 5 bases and J shed 4 bases, with 14 bases lying between them. The V gene's germline CDR1 is SEHNR and CDR2 FQNEAQ (reference sequence). The CDR3 loop spans 14 amino acids. The sample comes from a study of T cell responses to AZD1222 COVID-19 vaccine. Sequencing was performed with immunoSEQ multiplex PCR; in TCRdb, only in-frame clones are kept and a portion is missing. The sample yields roughly 89,000 clones, roughly 90% seen once. The clonotype originates from an adult in good health. The sequencing used peripheral blood, collected on day 0 of MenACWY control vaccination. The chain is built from TRBV7-9 and TRBJ1-1, with a possible D match to TRBD1 (5 bases). The CDR3 loop reads CASSHNAGGTEAFF. The CDR3 nucleotides are TGTGCCAGCAGCCATAACGCCGGGGGCACTGAAGCTTTCTTT. The full variable domain, rest sourced from reference TRBV7-9 and TRBJ1-1, is DTGVSQNPRHKITKRGQNVTFRCDPISEHNRLYWYRQTLGQGPEFLTYFQNEAQLEKSRLLSDRFSAERPKGSFSTLEIQRTEQGDSAMYLCASSHNAGGTEAFFGQGTRLTVV.